This TCR beta chain came from a study of human T cells and chemical hapten exposure (dated by TCRdb to about 2021). The study in broad terms: Libraries were pooled for sequencing, and per-sample TCR yields varied mainly because of small differences in library volumes within the pool. Peripheral blood TCR repertoire changes were tracked in vivo in alopecia patients during primary and secondary sensitization to the hapten diphenylcyclopropenone (DPC). For every blood RNA sample, sequencing covered both the TCR alpha and TCR beta chains.

V sheds 0 bases and J sheds 2 bases, leaving 11 bases between their ends. CDR1 SGHRS and CDR2 YFSETQ are derived from the germline V gene. Taken from cysteine to phenylalanine, the CDR3 has 15 residues. Kept here is only the CDR3 DNA, which spans 45 bases and is read in frame from base 1. This clonotype was counted at least ten times. The clone's antigen remains unknown. The sample holds no much larger clone one base away, and base qualities are not on file. Total RNA was isolated from unfractionated whole blood collected in Tempus Blood RNA tubes. A handful of healthy volunteers were used as TCR sequencing controls and were bled at day 0, 2 weeks and 6 weeks. The investigation overall reported the following: Repeated subsampling changed both the strength of the expansion versus patch-test correlation and the threshold at which the correlation became significant. The number of TCRs above 1 in 1000 frequency did not change with DPC sensitization; there was no evidence of global repertoire structure alterations.

Library preparation employed 5' RACE. TCRdb names Illumina MiSeq as the instrument used. During library preparation, unique molecular identifiers were attached to individual cDNA molecules so that TCRs could be counted quantitatively and reproducibly. For the original study's pipeline: The median number of TCRs per sample was some 100,000, ranging from roughly 23,224 to 690,600. V, J and CDR3 annotation of the TCR reads was carried out using the Decombinator software suite. To make PS versus PT1 abundance plots, every sample was subsampled to the same number of TCRs (28,000). TCRs were defined as expanded if absent before sensitization and observed at least eight times at the 2-week time point. The public sequencing data were trimmed at Q25 with fastp and processed into clonotypes with MiXCR by TCRdb, which kept only in-frame beta chains. Each CDR3 protein appears once, grouped with its most common genes and DNA. TCRdb assigned the V and J calls; the authors' analysis was not used. This sample gives 150,000 or so distinct CDR3 sequences in total; approximately 4% of them show up just once. Approximately 1.4% of the sample belongs to the ten largest clones.

The source is a female donor in good health. This chain joins TRBV5-1 to TRBJ1-2; the D gene cannot be named for sure. The DNA reads as follows: TGCGCCAGCAGCTTGGAAGTTGCCCAAAACTATGGCTACACCTTC. This encodes CASSLEVAQNYGYTF.